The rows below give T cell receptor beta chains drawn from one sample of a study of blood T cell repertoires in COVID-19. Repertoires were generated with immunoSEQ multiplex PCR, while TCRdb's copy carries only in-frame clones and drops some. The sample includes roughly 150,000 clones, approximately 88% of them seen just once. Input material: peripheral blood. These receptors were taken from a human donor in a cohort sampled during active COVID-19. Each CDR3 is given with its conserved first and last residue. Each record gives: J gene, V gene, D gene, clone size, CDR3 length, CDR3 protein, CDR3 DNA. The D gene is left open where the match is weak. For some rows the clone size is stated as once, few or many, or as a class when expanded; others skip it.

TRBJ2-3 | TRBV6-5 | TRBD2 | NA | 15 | CASKTSGGPTDTQYF | TGTGCCAGCAAGACTAGCGGGGGGCCCACAGATACGCAGTATTTT
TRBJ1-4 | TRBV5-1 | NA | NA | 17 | CASSKKVWGATNEKLFF | TGCGCCAGCAGCAAAAAGGTGTGGGGGGCAACTAATGAAAAACTGTTTTTT
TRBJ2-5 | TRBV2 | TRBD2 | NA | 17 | CASTLGMGGGIVETQYF | TGTGCCAGCACCCTGGGGATGGGCGGGGGGATTGTCGAGACCCAGTACTTC
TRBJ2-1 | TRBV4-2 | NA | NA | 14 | CASSQEGSRAEQFF | TGTGCCAGCAGCCAAGAGGGGAGCCGGGCTGAGCAGTTCTTC
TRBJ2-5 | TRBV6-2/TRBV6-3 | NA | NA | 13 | CASSYGAQETQYF | TGTGCCAGCAGTTACGGAGCCCAAGAGACCCAGTACTTC
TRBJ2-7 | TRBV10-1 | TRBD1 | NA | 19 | CASSPLDRGYPTSSYEQYF | TGCGCCAGCAGCCCATTAGACAGGGGTTATCCAACCAGCTCCTACGAGCAGTACTTC
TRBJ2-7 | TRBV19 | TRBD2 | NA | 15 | CASSIGSGGSYEQYF | TGTGCCAGTAGTATAGGTAGCGGGGGATCCTACGAGCAGTACTTC
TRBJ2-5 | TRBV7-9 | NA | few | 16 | CASSSLFSRGQETQYF | TGTGCCAGCAGCAGCTTGTTTAGTCGAGGGCAAGAGACCCAGTACTTC
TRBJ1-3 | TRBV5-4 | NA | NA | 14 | CASSLGRSGNTIYF | TGTGCCAGCAGCTTGGGGAGGTCTGGAAACACCATATATTTT
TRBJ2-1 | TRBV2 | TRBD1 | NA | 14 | CASSEDTGEPEQFF | TGTGCCAGCAGTGAGGATACAGGGGAGCCGGAGCAGTTCTTC
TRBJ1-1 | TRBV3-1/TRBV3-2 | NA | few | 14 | CASSQDWGGTEAFF | TGTGCCAGCAGCCAAGATTGGGGGGGCACTGAAGCTTTCTTT
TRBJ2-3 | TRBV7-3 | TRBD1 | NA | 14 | CASSLGRTGDTQYF | TGTGCCAGCAGCCTTGGTCGGACAGGGGATACGCAGTATTTT
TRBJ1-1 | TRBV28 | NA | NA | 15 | CASSSLGQLNTEAFF | TGTGCCAGCAGCTCCCTCGGACAGTTGAACACTGAAGCTTTCTTT
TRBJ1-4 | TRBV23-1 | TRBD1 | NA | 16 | CASSHPPGQGSEKLFF | TGCGCCAGCAGTCACCCTCCGGGACAGGGATCGGAAAAACTGTTTTTT
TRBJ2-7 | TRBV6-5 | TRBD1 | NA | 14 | CASSYSRQGHEQYF | TGTGCCAGCAGTTACTCCAGACAGGGCCACGAGCAGTACTTC
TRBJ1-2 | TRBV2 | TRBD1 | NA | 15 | CASVSPGQGFSSYTF | TGTGCCAGCGTATCCCCGGGACAGGGCTTCTCCAGCTACACCTTC
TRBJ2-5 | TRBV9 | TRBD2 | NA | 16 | CASSPRTSGGAKTQYF | TGTGCCAGCAGCCCTCGGACTAGCGGGGGGGCAAAGACCCAGTACTTC
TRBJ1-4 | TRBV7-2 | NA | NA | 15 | CASSLAVAGMEKLFF | TGTGCCAGCAGCTTAGCGGTCGCGGGGATGGAAAAACTGTTTTTT
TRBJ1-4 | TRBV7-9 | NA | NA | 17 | CASSPKGTGTRKEKLFF | TGTGCCAGCAGCCCTAAAGGAACAGGGACTAGAAAGGAAAAACTGTTTTTT
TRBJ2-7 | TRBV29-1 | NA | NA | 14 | CSVVVAARFNEQYF | TGCAGCGTTGTTGTAGCGGCCCGTTTCAACGAGCAGTACTTC
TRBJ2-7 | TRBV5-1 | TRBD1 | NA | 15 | CASSLGGTGPYEQYF | TGCGCCAGCAGCTTGGGTGGGACAGGTCCCTACGAGCAGTACTTC
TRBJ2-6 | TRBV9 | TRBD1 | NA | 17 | CASSANTGGSGANVLTF | TGTGCCAGCAGCGCGAATACAGGGGGCTCAGGGGCCAACGTCCTGACTTTC
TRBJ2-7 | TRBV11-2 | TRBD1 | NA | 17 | CASSSGGTGGLPYEQYF | TGTGCCAGCAGCTCCGGCGGGACAGGGGGTCTTCCCTACGAGCAGTACTTC